These 11 T cell receptor beta chains were sequenced from one sample in a study of Graves' ophthalmopathy and Graves' hyperthyroidism (dated by TCRdb to the late 2010s). Sequencing relied on an Illumina HiSeq 2000. For repertoire sequencing, TCR beta CDR3 regions were amplified from RNA transcripts. HTBI primers and the Qiagen OneStep RT-PCR kit were used in a first-round RT-PCR, which was followed by a second-round multiplex PCR, size selection and purification. TCRdb reanalyzed the raw reads on its own, using fastp at Q25 for trimming and MiXCR for clone calling, and kept in-frame beta chains. For every CDR3 protein sequence, its rows merge into one entry that carries the most common genes and DNA. The table for this sample lists 350,000 to 400,000 distinct CDR3 sequences; just over 15% of them were counted only once. Roughly 7% of the sample is taken by the ten largest. Sequenced: peripheral blood. The source of these receptors is a young woman with stable Graves' hyperthyroidism. Donor details come from another sample of the same person, matched by shared clones.

This clonotype was counted ten times or more. J is TRBJ2-7 and V is TRBV19; TRBD1 is a possible D gene (6 bases). In germline, CDR1 is LNHDA, CDR2 SQIVND (reference sequence). The CDR3 spans 14 residues. V was cut by 10 bases and J by 0 bases, with 16 bases left in between. The CDR3 DNA reads as TGTGCCATCCCCCGGGACAATTACTCCTACGAGCAGTACTTC. Its protein product is CAIPRDNYSYEQYF.

Ten or more counts support this clonotype. Since a much larger clone is just one base distant, this may be a read error. The rearrangement joins TRBV12-3 or TRBV12-4 to TRBJ1-1; D may be TRBD1 (5 bases). This CDR3 spans 13 amino acids. Trimming took off 8 bases at V and 8 bases at J, with 18 bases between the two ends. DNA for the CDR3: TGTGCCAGCGGACCTGGGGGAGGGGTGGAAGCTTTCTTT. This codes for CASGPGGGVEAFF.

This clonotype was counted at least ten times. This chain links TRBV10-3 with TRBJ2-5; D gene ambiguous. Germline lookup yields CDR1 ENHRY and CDR2 SYGVKD. The CDR3 extends over 13 amino acids. Trimming took 6 bases from V and 2 from J, leaving 10 bases between them. As DNA, the CDR3 is TGTGCCATCAGCCCTGCCAGACAAGAGACCCAGTACTTC. Protein: CAISPARQETQYF.

This clonotype was observed a few times. The rearrangement links TRBV10-3 to TRBJ1-2; D perhaps matches TRBD1 (5 bases). CDR1 is ENHRY and CDR2 is SYGVKD in the germline V gene. V was cut by 8 bases and J by 6 bases, with 13 bases left in between. The CDR3 covers 12 residues. This chain's CDR3 is CAIPEGFHGYTF. The DNA of the CDR3 is TGTGCCATCCCCGAGGGGTTCCATGGCTACACCTTC.

This clonotype was seen ten or more times. The chain has TRBV6-5 and TRBJ1-2; a possible D gene is TRBD1 (5 bases). V lost 5 bases and J lost 0, with 16 bases in between. CDR1 MNHEY and CDR2 SVGAGI come from the germline V gene. The CDR3 sequence is 16 residues long. The CDR3 reads CASSPSGLSANYGYTF. The CDR3 bases are TGTGCCAGCAGTCCCTCGGGGCTTTCAGCTAACTATGGCTACACCTTC.

In this sample, this clonotype turned up many times. The chain recombines TRBV20-1 with TRBJ1-1, with 9 bases fitting TRBD1. Germline-derived CDR1 and CDR2 are DFQATT and SNEGSKA (reference sequence). This CDR3 is 16 amino acids long. The V segment lost 3 bases and the J segment 4 bases; nucleotides outside the gene matches: 12. This CDR3 is CSASPALGQGITEAFF. In nucleotides, the CDR3 is TGCAGTGCTAGTCCCGCCCTCGGACAGGGGATCACTGAAGCTTTCTTT.

This clonotype was detected a few times. The V call is TRBV5-1, the J call TRBJ2-7; tentatively, D is TRBD2 (5 bases). V was clipped by 0 bases and J by 5 bases, with 9 bases between them. Germline-derived CDR1 and CDR2 are SGHRS and YFSETQ. The CDR3 loop spans 13 amino acids. Written as DNA, the CDR3 is TGCGCCAGCAGCTTGGCGGCGGGCCACGAGCAGTACTTC. This encodes CASSLAAGHEQYF.

The table lists this clonotype with many counts. The J gene is TRBJ2-2, the V gene TRBV24-1; perhaps TRBD1 as D (6 bases). This CDR3 is built from 17 residues. V was shortened by 3 bases and J by 4 bases, with 17 bases between the two germline ends. CDR1 KGHDR and CDR2 SFDVKD come from the germline V gene. The CDR3 DNA follows: TGTGCCACCAGTGATCTTACCGCAGGGGACCTCACCGGGGAGCTGTTTTTT. As protein: CATSDLTAGDLTGELFF.

At least ten counts were recorded for this clonotype. The junction differs from germline at one of its ends, possibly a read error. This chain joins TRBV24-1 and TRBJ2-5; tentatively, D is TRBD1 (6 bases). Germline V gene sequence: CDR1 KGHDR, CDR2 SFDVKD. The CDR3 totals 14 residues. This chain's CDR3 is CASSHRTDIETQYF. The CDR3 DNA sequence: TGTGCCTCCAGTCATAGGACAGATATCGAGACCCAGTACTTC.

This clonotype was detected many times. The chain couples TRBV19 to TRBJ1-2; D is unclear. The CDR3 runs 14 residues. V shed 7 bases and J shed 9 bases, with 21 bases lying between them. Germline V CDR1 and CDR2: LNHDA, SQIVND (reference sequence). The CDR3 nucleotides read TGTGCCAGTAATGACAAGGGTCGAGGTGGGAGCTACACCTTC. It encodes CASNDKGRGGSYTF. The full variable domain, with the rest looked up from reference TRBV19 and TRBJ1-2, is DGGITQSPKYLFRKEGQNVTLSCEQNLNHDAMYWYRQDPGQGLRLIYYSQIVNDFQKGDIAEGYSVSREKKESFPLTVTSAQKNPTAFYLCASNDKGRGGSYTFGSGTRLTVV.

This sequence joins TRBV2 and TRBJ1-5; no reliable D call. Trimming removed 1 base at V and 6 bases at J, with 7 bases between. CDR1 is SNHLY and CDR2 is FYNNEI in the germline V gene. The CDR3 is made up of 13 amino acids. Written as DNA, the CDR3 is TGTGCCAGCAGTGAAGACCTGGCTCAGCCCCAGCATTTT. Its translation: CASSEDLAQPQHF.